The T cell receptor (beta chain) described here comes from a study of cytomegalovirus exposure and HLA in healthy donors (dated by TCRdb to 2016 to 2017). Context from the whole study: An earlier analysis of approximately 640 of the donors reported about 250 Gb of sequence data and more than 90 million unique TCR beta sequences from about 179 million T cells. About 280 gigabases of sequencing data and around 80 million unique TCR sequences made up an early release that covered approximately 700 HLA-typed donors. Of the 300 to 500 genotyped donors, 65% to 90% were placed in the genetic ancestry cluster associated with self-reported Caucasian donors. The study aimed to test whether cataloging public T cell receptors could reveal signatures of past pathogen exposure. The study profiled the T cell repertoires of under 700 subjects by immunosequencing and related them to cytomegalovirus serostatus. Along with the roughly 610-subject first cohort, a separate validation cohort of over a hundred different subjects was used. The study combined high-throughput TCR immunosequencing, statistical association of individual TCRs with disease status, and machine learning to predict cytomegalovirus infection status. A later analysis re-examined previously published TCR beta repertoires from about 700 donors and added high-resolution HLA genotyping to investigate patterns of TCR occurrence. Rather than drawing on any new phenotypic data, the later analysis identified candidate immune exposures from TCR beta sequences and the way those sequences occurred across donors. An earlier analysis of approximately 640 of the donors applied high-throughput TCR beta sequencing to assess whether each TCR beta V gene segment acted as functional or pseudogenic. Donor age, sex, ethnicity and CMV serostatus were collected together with the repertoire data. In a later genetic analysis, genome-wide SNP genotypes for about three fifths of the roughly 670 donors were used, and that subset was treated as a discovery cohort. All discovery cohort repertoires had been generated using a single sequencing platform. HLA typing covered class I and class II loci at four-digit resolution. The number of donors typed differed by locus, with about 620-630 for A, B, C, DRB1 and DQB1, roughly 520 for DQA1, 600 to 610 for DPA1, and under 490 for DPB1. A handful of DR-DQ haplotypes were handled as single units for association and clustering because linkage in the cohort was strong. Among around 400 genotyped donors of the cohort, an average of roughly 230,000 unique TCR beta nucleotide sequences was sequenced per donor, of which about 18% were non-productive.

Concerning this clone: Which antigen it targets is not known. Base qualities are missing; no much larger clone stands one base away.

Libraries were built with the immunoSEQ multiplex PCR assay. A mixture of 60 forward primers for TCR Vbeta segments and 13 reverse primers for TCR Jbeta segments was used in the multiplex PCR. A multiplex PCR assay on genomic DNA amplified the CDR3 region of rearranged TCR beta genes. The amplified TCR beta libraries were sequenced on the Illumina HiSeq System as 87-base-pair reads. The study's own analysis went as follows. A later analysis counted about 82 million unique TCR beta chains across the approximately 700 repertoires, and around 9.9 million of these chains were shared by at least two donors. A nearest-neighbor algorithm error-corrected the raw reads and collapsed the reads into unique sequences, merging closely related sequences to remove PCR and sequencing errors. To assign V, D and J gene segments, CDR3 sequences were aligned to IMGT reference sequences. For a sequence to be retained, a match of at least six nucleotides to both a V gene segment and a J gene segment was required. Rearrangements were called productive when the CDR3 lacked stop codons and stayed in frame with V and J; all others were non-productive. Following IMGT convention, CDR3 was defined as the stretch from the second conserved V-encoded cysteine to the conserved J-encoded phenylalanine. The earlier analysis of roughly 590 of the donors excluded any sequence lacking an unambiguous match to a single V gene segment. In an earlier analysis of approximately 560 of the donors, a V segment was called functional when productive rearrangements were above 56.7%, and segregating when the standard deviation between donors exceeded 5%. To diagnose cytomegalovirus status from the catalog of TCR beta chain sequences, a statistical classification framework was built. In a later analysis, V and J genes were assigned by comparing TCR nucleotide sequences against IMGT/GENE-DB human TR gene sequences. A later analysis assigned CDR3 sequences and most-parsimonious VDJ recombination scenarios with the TCRdist pipeline. A later analysis defined each TCR beta chain by its CDR3 amino acid sequence plus V-gene family, and excluded reads lacking a unique V-gene family. As a way to deal with suspected cross-contamination and a sequencing artifact, a later analysis dropped 592 nucleotide sequences that were highly shared and had low generation probability. In a later analysis, a clonal expansion index for each public chain was calculated from normalized within-repertoire ranks of inferred template counts. A later analysis computed generation probabilities with a VDJ recombination model fitted to out-of-frame rearrangements, and checked the results against IGoR. A later analysis scored TCR-TCR, TCR-HLA and TCR-CMV co-occurrence with hypergeometric tests, applying a repertoire-size bias correction to TCR pairs. To estimate false discovery rates, a later analysis permuted the HLA or CMV assignments 20 times. In a later analysis, co-occurring TCRs were grouped with DBSCAN, and TCRdist sequence similarity was added when clustering was performed within HLA-allele-positive subsets. For co-occurrence clustering, repertoires with fewer than 30,000 or more than 120,000 public chains were excluded, along with roughly 5 repertoires with anomalous nucleotide sharing. The clones in this table, taken by TCRdb from immuneACCESS, are in-frame only. Not every clone is retained; where verified, under half of the shortfall comes from an unresolved V gene, and the cause of the rest is unknown. D and trimming come from the DNA, and the V and J calls and clone size come from that table. Across this sample there are about 54,000 clones, with more than 65% seen only once. The ten most abundant clones make up under 3.5% of the sample.

Here is what the overall study found, with its caveats: In a later analysis, the rate of TCR association differed among HLA loci, with DRB1 alleles having the most associated TCRs and HLA-C alleles having the fewest. This cohort had only TCR beta chains sequenced, and the lack of alpha or paired-chain data limited which features could be detected. In the study, around 150 TCR beta chains were listed as associated with cytomegalovirus. For the cohort, immune exposure information was limited to CMV serostatus. Because the 87-base-pair reads could not distinguish some IMGT-functional V segments, including TRBV6-2 and TRBV6-3, those segments were excluded. The sequencing pipeline was judged likely to have produced a cluster of highly shared sequence variants as a technical artifact. Compared with equally common non-associated chains, HLA-associated TCR beta chains in a later analysis were more clonally expanded and had lower generation probabilities. According to the authors, the approach could potentially be generalized to other disease states and immunological phenotypes. Most TCR sequences were seen in very few donors, while some public TCRs were found in many individuals. In a later analysis, most CMV-associated TCR beta chains were found to appear HLA-restricted, with HLA associations seemingly driven largely by CMV exposure. A further reported finding was that TCR beta sequences accurately predicted the HLA-A and HLA-B alleles for most subjects in the first cohort. The presence/absence analyses assumed that sequencing depth was roughly uniform across donors, and that assumption may not be true. In vitro tests confirmed that a few of the cytomegalovirus-associated TCR beta chains recognize cytomegalovirus antigens. Cytomegalovirus status was reported to be diagnosed by the classifier with high specificity and sensitivity in both the original and validation cohorts. Because HLA typing was missing for some donors at each locus, association tests included only the typed subset. In a later genetic analysis, fewer N-insertions in productive TCRs were reported among donors in an Asian-associated ancestry cluster than the roughly 700-donor mean. When HLA alleles, especially DR and DQ, strongly co-occurred, TCR associations were difficult to assign to individual alleles. An earlier analysis of some 590 of the donors showed that most TCR beta V segments appeared in productive rearrangements either about 87% or about 30% of the time, which broadly matched IMGT annotations. An association between a missense DCLRE1C variant and V-gene and J-gene trimming of TCR beta chains was found in a later genetic analysis and replicated in an independent cohort. The earlier analysis of some 560 of the donors excluded some 15 rarely observed V segments, including chromosome 9 orphons, because counts were too low. Correlated functional status among segregating V segments might be attributable to linkage disequilibrium, but an unknown experimental factor could not be ruled out. In a later analysis, 16,951 TCR beta sequences were associated with specific HLA alleles at a false discovery rate of 0.05. In a later analysis, several top co-occurrence clusters were reported to appear linked to parvovirus B19, influenza, CMV and Epstein-Barr virus.

In total, 600 or so healthy bone marrow donors made up the cohort. Cohort members were all nominally healthy when sampled, although unrecorded immune exposures were likely present. The donor was CMV seronegative and was included in the group of under 450 seronegative cohort members. A peripheral blood sample was provided by each donor, and peripheral blood mononuclear cells were used for TCR beta sequencing. Genomic DNA extraction from the blood cell samples was performed with the Qiagen DNeasy Blood Extraction Kit. The V end gives up 4 bases and the J end 5 bases, leaving 11 bases in the junction not matched to a gene. Sequences SGHDN (CDR1) and FVKESK (CDR2) are obtained from the germline V gene. Taken from cysteine to phenylalanine, the CDR3 has 17 residues. The DNA shown is the 51-base CDR3, in frame from base 1.

The rearrangement combines TRBV14 with TRBJ2-1; 10 junctional bases match TRBD2. The source of this sequence is a woman younger than 35 in good health and CMV-seronegative. The sample was PBMCs. The DNA is as follows: TGTGCCAGCAGCCCGATAGGAAGCGGGAGGGCCGACAATGAGCAGTTCTTC. Its protein is CASSPIGSGRADNEQFF.